This T cell receptor (beta chain) was observed in a study of shared clonotypes between healthy human individuals (dated by TCRdb to about 2020). Notes on the research overall: The cohort included three men and two women between 18 and 49 years of age. For each donor, CD4 naive and CD4 memory were each given three plates, CD8 naive was given two plates, and CD8 memory was given one plate. The study deeply sequenced blood TCR repertoires of about 5 healthy adults to estimate repertoire size and the extent of clonotype sharing between individuals. Libraries were prepared and TCR repertoires were sequenced by different laboratories using diverse techniques, in order to increase sequencing depth and limit assay-specific biases. Each donor's leukapheresis produced roughly between roughly 0.85 and 9.5 billion PBMCs. Study-wide conclusions, independent of this receptor: Estimated clonotype richness was generally larger for naive than for memory subsets. Incomplete sequencing was indicated by rarefaction of sorted-subset datasets, despite the large sequencing depth. When a handful of donors were compared, the shared fraction of clonotypes was roughly 4.8% for naive CD4, 3.5% for naive CD8, more than 2% for memory CD4, and 0.4% for memory CD8. Pairwise subsampling indicated that sequencing depth was expected to affect the degree of clonotype sharing among donors. The small number of donors limited the genetic and exposure-history diversity represented. Clonotypes shared by all four sorted-subset donors showed higher generation probabilities than non-shared clonotypes. Only blood was sampled, and tissue TCR repertoires likely differ from those in blood.

The germline V gene specifies SGDLS as CDR1 and YYNGEE as CDR2. Including the terminal cysteine and phenylalanine, the CDR3 comprises 17 residues. The entry retains the CDR3 DNA only, 51 bases that are in frame from base 1. Relative to germline, V is 4 bases shorter and J is 0 bases shorter, with 17 bases between their ends. Donors were healthy HIV-negative adults with no recently reported acute infections or vaccinations. Every donor was a Caucasian adult residing in Nashville, Tennessee, USA. CD4+ T cells were enriched by magnetic negative selection; naive cells were then positively selected on CD45RA, and the negative fraction formed the memory subset. Blood was obtained by leukapheresis, after which PBMCs were separated by Ficoll-Histopaque density gradient centrifugation and cryopreserved in liquid nitrogen vapor phase. Purity and quantity of every magnetically sorted T cell population were checked by analytical flow cytometry. Genomic DNA was isolated from each sorted fraction and quantified by UV absorbance on a Nanodrop 2000c.

Using the deep immunoSEQ assay, TCR CDR3 regions were amplified from genomic DNA by multiplex PCR. For each cell subset, the extracted genomic DNA was distributed evenly across all wells of several immunoSEQ 96-well plates, and each plate served as one replicate. For sorted subsets, around 0.2 ug genomic DNA, equal to approximately 30,000 T cell genomes, was loaded into each replicate PCR. Purified libraries were measured with a Qubit 3.0 fluorometer, size-checked on a Bioanalyzer 2100, and measured again with the KAPA Library Quantification kit. A separate single-read 150-cycle Illumina NextSeq 550 flow cell was used to sequence each immunoSEQ 96-well plate. Per the source publication's procedure: Because the immunoSEQ output held only junctional sequences and lacked quality scores, the filtering could not match the filtering applied to full-length reads. Sequences were annotated with PyIR, a Python wrapper for IgBLAST v1.9, using IMGT germline references to assign V/J genes and CDR3. Reads were removed for weak V/J assignments (E-value above 1e-6), missing CDR3, stop codons, out-of-frame junctions, or ambiguous translated residues. V3J clonotypes were defined as sequences sharing the same inferred V gene, J gene, and CDR3 amino acid sequence. Percentage overlap between repertoires was computed as shared unique clonotypes divided by the size of the smaller repertoire. Richness of each repertoire was evaluated using RTK rarefaction, the Chao1 estimator, and Recon v2.1 estimates of unobserved clonotypes. OLGA was used to compute generation probabilities for all TCRbeta clonotypes that the gDNA method yielded from a handful of donors. TCRdb re-hosts the immuneACCESS table, in-frame sequences only. Its copies lack some clones; in the studies checked, an unresolved V gene accounts for under half of them, and the cause for the rest is not known. Clone size and V and J calls were adopted from that table, with D and trimming inferred from the DNA. Here the sample has a few million clones; over 85% occur a single time. The ten largest clones take up roughly 0.15% of the sample.

Of note for this clone: It lacks a known antigen. Within one base of it there is no much larger clone, and no base qualities were kept.

This TCR came from a man between 18 and 29 years old in good health. The chain employs TRBV9 and TRBJ1-3; the D gene remains uncertain. The sample comprised naive CD4+ T cells sorted from blood. In the paper's terms, the cell subset or site label means: CD45RA+ positively selected. DNA sequence: TGTGCCAGCAGCACCCGGGGAGGAGGACTCTCTGGAAACACCATATATTTT. Its translation reads: CASSTRGGGLSGNTIYF. Reference TRBV9 and TRBJ1-3 proteins supply the regions before and after the CDR3; the full variable domain is: DSGVTQTPKHLITATGQRVTLRCSPRSGDLSVYWYQQSLDQGLQFLIQYYNGEERAKGNILERFSAQQFPDLHSELNLSSLELGDSALYFCASSTRGGGLSGNTIYFGEGSWLTVV.